These 9 T cell receptor beta chains were all obtained from the same sample, sequenced in a study of T cell responses to AZD1222 COVID-19 vaccine. Measured with immunoSEQ multiplex PCR; TCRdb has only the in-frame clones, and not every one. The sample shows more than 150,000 clones, roughly 94% of them seen only once. The sample in question was peripheral blood, obtained on day 0 of AZD1222 vaccination. These receptors were taken from an adult in good health.

This chain uses TRBV2 with TRBJ2-3, with D uncertain. Between the trimmed V and J ends, which lost 3 bases and 5 bases, there was a span of 6 bases. The CDR3 contains 12 residues. Germline loops: CDR1 SNHLY, CDR2 FYNNEI. Here the CDR3 DNA reads TGTGCCAGCAGTGAGTGGGGAGATACGCAGTATTTT. Its protein is CASSEWGDTQYF.

The chain is built from TRBV7-6 and TRBJ2-7; D may be TRBD2 (6 bases). This CDR3 is built from 16 residues. V shed 0 bases and J shed 0 bases, with 12 bases lying between them. The V gene's germline CDR1 is SGHVS and CDR2 FNYEAQ. In DNA form, the CDR3 reads TGTGCCAGCAGCTTAGCGGGAGCGGGCAGCTCCTACGAGCAGTACTTC. It codes for CASSLAGAGSSYEQYF.

This sequence joins TRBV5-1 and TRBJ2-5; 8 bases map to TRBD1. Germline V gives CDR1 SGHRS, CDR2 YFSETQ. This CDR3 contains 14 residues. The ends lost 1 base at V and 5 bases at J; junction bases unmatched: 4. The CDR3 loop reads CASSLRQGAETQYF. CDR3 coding DNA: TGCGCCAGCAGCTTGAGGCAGGGGGCTGAGACCCAGTACTTC.

This clone showed up just once. The chain carries TRBV4-2 and TRBJ1-2, with D unresolved. This CDR3 contains 13 residues. V was trimmed by 2 bases and J by 6 bases, leaving 10 bases between them. Germline-derived CDR1 and CDR2 are LGHNA and YNFKEQ. CDR3 amino acids: CASSQTGSDGYTF. Written as DNA, the CDR3 is TGTGCCAGCAGCCAAACGGGGTCCGATGGCTACACCTTC.

The rearrangement links TRBV9 to TRBJ1-4; D not resolved. The CDR3 consists of 16 residues. V lost 3 bases, J lost 3 bases, and 15 bases lay in between. CDR1 and CDR2 from the germline V gene are SGDLS and YYNGEE. The chain's CDR3 is CASSADPFTANEKLFF. DNA of the CDR3: TGTGCCAGCAGCGCCGACCCCTTTACCGCTAATGAAAAACTGTTTTTT.

This rearrangement joins TRBV27 to TRBJ1-6; unclear D gene. The CDR3 loop spans 13 amino acids. V lost 5 bases and J 6 bases, leaving 8 bases between the germline ends. Germline V lookup: CDR1 MNHEY, CDR2 SMNVEV (reference sequence). The DNA of the CDR3 is TGTGCCAGCAGTACGCTACTTAATTCACCCCTCCACTTT. The encoded protein is CASSTLLNSPLHF.

This clone has more than one count but fewer than ten. The V and J genes are TRBV19 and TRBJ2-7, with unresolved D. Per the germline V gene, CDR1 is LNHDA and CDR2 is SQIVND (reference sequence). The germline V and J ends were trimmed by 3 bases and 6 bases, with 6 bases remaining between them. The CDR3 has 11 amino acids. The CDR3 region is CASSMSGEQYF. DNA for the CDR3: TGTGCCAGTAGTATGTCTGGCGAGCAGTACTTC.

This chain joins TRBV7-9 and TRBJ2-7; the D gene could be TRBD1 or TRBD2 (5 bases each). V was pared by 4 bases and J by 3 bases, with 13 bases between. From germline, CDR1 is SEHNR and CDR2 FQNEAQ (reference sequence). This CDR3 spans 14 amino acids. The CDR3 protein is CASSSSGPHYEQYF. The CDR3 region has the DNA TGTGCCAGCAGCTCCTCGGGACCCCACTACGAGCAGTACTTC.

J is TRBJ1-1 and V is TRBV7-9; maybe TRBD1 (5 bases). Per the germline V gene, CDR1 is SEHNR and CDR2 is FQNEAQ (reference sequence). V lost 1 base, J lost 9 bases, and 15 bases lay in between. CDR3 size: 14 residues. CDR3 in DNA: TGTGCCAGCAGCTTAGACCAAGGGGAGTCCAAAGCTTTCTTT. It translates to CASSLDQGESKAFF.